These T cell receptor beta chains were read from a single sample in a study of blood T cell repertoires in COVID-19. The method was immunoSEQ multiplex PCR; TCRdb's version includes in-frame clones alone and lacks a portion of them. The sample has tens of thousands of clones, approximately 87% seen once; the top ten hold more than 15%. The sample taken for sequencing was peripheral blood. These receptors originate from a man between 65 and 80 years old with active COVID-19. Both conserved end residues are part of each CDR3. D genes are given only for firm matches. Rows give clone size only sometimes, using once, few, many, or a class for an expanded clone.

d_call | clone_size | j_call | v_call | cdr3_nt | cdr3_aa
NA | NA | TRBJ1-2 | TRBV3-1/TRBV3-2 | TGTGCCAGCAGCCACAAATTGGGGGCGGTCGGCTACACCTTC | CASSHKLGAVGYTF
TRBD1 | NA | TRBJ1-2 | TRBV7-3 | TGTGCCAGCAGCTTGACAGGGGGCAATGACTATGGCTACACCTTC | CASSLTGGNDYGYTF
TRBD2 | few | TRBJ2-3 | TRBV13 | TGTGCCAGCAGCACCACTAGCGGGGGGTCTCGCACAGATACGCAGTATTTT | CASSTTSGGSRTDTQYF
TRBD2 | NA | TRBJ2-1 | TRBV6-2/TRBV6-3 | TGTGCCAGCAGTTCCCCGGGACTAGCGGGCCTCAATGAGCAGTTCTTC | CASSSPGLAGLNEQFF
NA | once | TRBJ2-7 | TRBV19 | TGTGCCAGTAGTATTATTAAGGGGCAGGTATACGAGCAGTACTTC | CASSIIKGQVYEQYF
NA | NA | TRBJ2-7 | TRBV7-2 | TGTGCCAGCAGCTTTACTACCGCCTACGAGCAGTACTTC | CASSFTTAYEQYF
TRBD2 | NA | TRBJ2-1 | TRBV6-2/TRBV6-3 | TGTGCCAGCAGTTGGGCGGGGGAGGCGGTGCAGTTCTTC | CASSWAGEAVQFF
TRBD1 | NA | TRBJ1-4 | TRBV10-1 | TGCGCCAGCAGTCCGGGACAGCAACTGGGATCTAATGAAAAACTGTTTTTT | CASSPGQQLGSNEKLFF
NA | NA | TRBJ2-5 | TRBV4-3 | TGCGCCAGCAGCCAAGATTCCAGGGGCCAAGAGACCCAGTACTTC | CASSQDSRGQETQYF
NA | once | TRBJ1-4 | TRBV6-6 | TGTGCCAGCAGTTACGAGGGGACTCGTGAAAAACTGTTTTTT | CASSYEGTREKLFF
TRBD1 | NA | TRBJ1-1 | TRBV4-3 | TGCGCCAGCAGCCATAGACAGGGGGGTTTAGGGGCTGAAGCTTTCTTT | CASSHRQGGLGAEAFF
NA | few | TRBJ1-3 | TRBV7-9 | TGTGCCAGCAGCTTAAAGGCGACAGGACCTGGAAACACCATATATTTT | CASSLKATGPGNTIYF
NA | once | TRBJ2-5 | TRBV14 | TGTGCCAGCAGCCGACAAACGACTAGTGCGGAGACCCAGTACTTC | CASSRQTTSAETQYF
NA | NA | TRBJ1-4 | TRBV9 | TGTGCCAGCAGCCCGTCCATCGGTCCCAGGGTCGGGGGAAAACTGTTTTTT | CASSPSIGPRVGGKLFF
NA | NA | TRBJ1-1 | TRBV10-1 | TGCGCCAGCAGTGAGTCGCGGGGGGCGAGCACTGAAGCTTTCTTT | CASSESRGASTEAFF
NA | NA | TRBJ2-1 | TRBV6-4 | TGTGCCAGCAGTAAGGATCGGACAGAAGGCTCCTACAATGAGCAGTTCTTC | CASSKDRTEGSYNEQFF
TRBD2 | NA | TRBJ2-1 | TRBV9 | TGTGCCAGCAGCCCCGGGGGGACTAGCGGGGGGTTATCCTACAATGAGCAGTTCTTC | CASSPGGTSGGLSYNEQFF
TRBD2 | NA | TRBJ2-7 | TRBV4-3 | TGCGCCAGCAGCCAAGAAGGGAGGGCCTACGAGCAGTACTTC | CASSQEGRAYEQYF